One and the same sample provided the 30 T cell receptor beta chains below, sequenced in a study of T cells after somatic rescue of genetic block. Only in-frame clones appear in the TCRdb table, and some are missing; sequencing was by immunoSEQ multiplex PCR. The profile shows tens of thousands of clones, approximately 90% of them singletons. The sequencing input was peripheral blood mononuclear cells (PBMCs). Receptors were obtained from a man younger than 40.

The rearrangement uses TRBV2 and TRBJ1-1, with a tentative D call TRBD1 (5 bases). V dropped 3 bases and J dropped 5 bases, with 10 bases sitting between them. The CDR3 spans 13 residues. Germline V gene lookup returns CDR1 SNHLY and CDR2 FYNNEI. The CDR3 nucleotides are TGTGCCAGCAGTGACATGGGGGGAACTGAAGCTTTCTTT. It specifies CASSDMGGTEAFF.

The chain couples TRBV6-6 to TRBJ1-2, with 10 positions matching TRBD1. This CDR3 has 15 residues. With V trimmed by 6 bases and J by 8 bases, 12 bases remained unmatched. Germline lookup yields CDR1 MNHNY and CDR2 SVGAGI (reference sequence). The CDR3, as DNA: TGTGCCAGCAGGGGGGGACAGGGGCTGACATGGGGCTACACCTTC. Its translation is CASRGGQGLTWGYTF.

This chain joins TRBV18 and TRBJ1-4, with TRBD1 identical over 9 bases. This CDR3 has 14 amino acids. Trimming at V came to 3 bases and at J to 7 bases, leaving 3 bases not matched to a gene. Germline CDR1 KGHSH, CDR2 LQKENI. The CDR3 loop reads CASSPGQGGEKLFF. The CDR3 DNA reads TGTGCCAGCTCACCGGGACAGGGAGGTGAAAAACTGTTTTTT.

A word on this clone: In the same sample, other DNA sequences code for this CDR3. V gene TRBV5-6 combines with J gene TRBJ2-3; 8 nucleotides match TRBD2. Germline CDR1 SGHDT, CDR2 YYEEEE. Trimming took 4 bases from V and 3 from J; bases not matched to a gene: 7. The CDR3 has 15 amino acids. CDR3 DNA sequence: TGTGCCAGCAGCCTTAGCGGGATCTCTACAGATACGCAGTATTTT. Translation: CASSLSGISTDTQYF.

This clone turned up a few times. The chain couples TRBV21-1 to TRBJ2-5; the table's D call, TRBD1, was not checked against the DNA. TRBV21-1 is annotated as a pseudogene. The CDR3 has 15 residues. CDR3 sequence (DNA): TGTGCCAGCAGCAAAGGTGTCAGAAGCCAAGAGACCCAGTACTTC. Translation: CASSKGVRSQETQYF.

The chain carries TRBV9 and TRBJ2-3, with TRBD2 as a possible D gene (5 bases). Germline V gene lookup returns CDR1 SGDLS and CDR2 YYNGEE. Trimming left V 3 bases short and J 4 bases short, with 12 bases between. The CDR3 totals 14 residues. CDR3 protein: CASSDSVGPDTQYF. CDR3 sequence (DNA): TGTGCCAGCAGCGATAGCGTCGGGCCAGATACGCAGTATTTT.

J is TRBJ2-4 and V is TRBV11-2; D may be TRBD1 (5 bases). Trimming stripped 2 bases from V and 7 bases from J, with 12 bases between. Germline lookup yields CDR1 SGHAT and CDR2 FQNNGV. This CDR3 region has 14 residues. DNA of the CDR3: TGTGCCAGCAGCTTAACTGGCAGGGCCAACATTCAGTACTTC. Residues: CASSLTGRANIQYF.

The V gene is TRBV2, the J gene TRBJ2-3; perhaps D is TRBD1 or TRBD2 (5 bases each). Germline loops: CDR1 SNHLY, CDR2 FYNNEI. The V gene lost 8 bases and the J gene lost 5 bases, with 17 bases spanning the gap. The CDR3 contains 14 residues. The DNA for the CDR3 is TGTGCCAGCCTAAAAGGGGACCCTGGAGATACGCAGTATTTT. This codes for CASLKGDPGDTQYF.

This chain uses TRBV5-4 with TRBJ1-2; no firm D call. The CDR3 is 13 residues long. From germline, CDR1 is SGHNT and CDR2 YYREEE (reference sequence). V was clipped by 5 bases and J by 8 bases, with 16 bases between them. For the CDR3, the DNA is TGTGCCAGCAGACCCCGTTCTGGATCAGGCTACACCTTC. Its protein product is CASRPRSGSGYTF.

CDR3 protein: CASSRRPGSTEGEAFF. Written as DNA, the CDR3 is TGTGCCAGCTCACGACGACCTGGAAGCACGGAGGGTGAAGCTTTCTTT. The chain couples TRBV18 to TRBJ1-1, with D unresolved. From germline, CDR1 is KGHSH and CDR2 LQKENI. Trimming took off 4 bases at V and 7 bases at J, with 22 bases between the two ends. CDR3 length equals 16 residues.

V usage is TRBV30 and J usage is TRBJ1-2, with D perhaps matching TRBD1 (6 bases). Germline values: CDR1 GTSNPN, CDR2 SVGIG (reference sequence). The CDR3 totals 12 residues. Trimming shortened V by 5 bases and J by 8 bases, and 15 bases separated the two germline ends. CDR3 residues: CAWANTGSGYTF. As DNA, the CDR3 is TGTGCCTGGGCAAACACAGGGTCCGGCTACACCTTC.

This clone was seen a single time. The chain uses TRBV19 and TRBJ1-2, with TRBD1 matching 9 bases. This CDR3 comprises 15 residues. Unmatched junction bases numbered 5, after V lost 6 bases and J lost 0 bases. Per the germline V gene, CDR1 is LNHDA and CDR2 is SQIVND (reference sequence). The CDR3 protein is CASRPGQGANYGYTF. In nucleotides, the CDR3 is TGTGCCAGTAGGCCGGGACAGGGAGCTAACTATGGCTACACCTTC.

The chain employs TRBV7-9 and TRBJ1-2, with 9 bases matching TRBD1. The V and J ends lost 5 bases and 5 bases, in that order; junction bases with no gene match: 6. Per the germline V gene, CDR1 is SEHNR and CDR2 is FQNEAQ (reference sequence). CDR3 length equals 14 residues. The DNA for the CDR3 is TGTGCCAGCAGCCAGGACAGGGGCTCTTATGGCTACACCTTC. It encodes CASSQDRGSYGYTF.

A single count supports this clone. The DNA for the CDR3 is TGCGCCAGCAGCTGGGGACAGGTACAAGAGACCCAGTACTTC. Translation: CASSWGQVQETQYF. V is TRBV5-1 and J is TRBJ2-5; the match to TRBD1 covers 8 bases. The ends lost 3 bases at V and 2 bases at J; junction bases unmatched: 3. Germline loops: CDR1 SGHRS, CDR2 YFSETQ. The CDR3 spans 14 residues. Full variable domain (rest looked up from reference TRBV5-1 and TRBJ2-5): KAGVTQTPRYLIKTRGQQVTLSCSPISGHRSVSWYQQTPGQGLQFLFEYFSETQRNKGNFPGRFSGRQFSNSRSEMNVSTLELGDSALYLCASSWGQVQETQYFGPGTRLLVL.

This clone was counted a few times. This sequence joins TRBV4-2 and TRBJ1-2, with no clear D. Germline values: CDR1 LGHNA, CDR2 YNFKEQ. The CDR3 covers 13 residues. V was cut by 0 bases and J by 8 bases, with 10 bases left in between. The CDR3 here is CASSQDQQWGYTF. CDR3 DNA sequence: TGTGCCAGCAGCCAAGATCAGCAGTGGGGCTACACCTTC.

V and J are TRBV5-1 and TRBJ1-1; 11 positions agree with TRBD1. Germline V lookup: CDR1 SGHRS, CDR2 YFSETQ. V lost 3 bases and J lost 0; bases outside the gene matches: 7. The length of the CDR3 is 17 residues. CDR3 DNA sequence: TGCGCCAGCAGCTGGGACAGGGGGGTAATCATGAACACTGAAGCTTTCTTT. This codes for CASSWDRGVIMNTEAFF.

The chain couples TRBV6-5 to TRBJ2-2; 7 nucleotides align to TRBD1. The CDR3 is 15 amino acids. V shed 6 bases and J 1 base; nucleotides not matched to a gene: 5. Germline assignment: CDR1 MNHEY and CDR2 SVGAGI. CDR3 region: CASRKRQGNTGELFF. The CDR3 nucleotides read TGTGCCAGCAGGAAGCGACAGGGGAACACCGGGGAGCTGTTTTTT.

The chain couples TRBV5-5 to TRBJ1-5; TRBD1 matches at 9 bases. The germline CDR1 and CDR2 sequences are SGHKS and YYEKEE (reference sequence). The junction had 13 bases not matched to a gene; V was cut back by 4 bases and J by 5 bases. This CDR3 has 17 amino acids. In DNA, the CDR3 is TGTGCCAGCAGCCTCGGGGAGTGGGGACAGGGCCATCAGCCCCAGCATTTT. This translates into CASSLGEWGQGHQPQHF.

The CDR3 DNA follows: TGTGCCAGCAGCCTCAGTGGGGCCGGCTATGGCTACACCTTC. Its protein is CASSLSGAGYGYTF. This chain joins TRBV6-1 and TRBJ1-2, with D possibly TRBD1 on 5 matching bases. The CDR3 has 14 residues. Trimming took off 6 bases at V and 4 bases at J, with 15 bases between the two ends. Per the germline V gene, CDR1 is MNHNS and CDR2 is SASEGT.

The J gene is TRBJ2-6, the V gene TRBV5-5; D is undetermined. CDR3 length: 16 amino acids. In germline, CDR1 is SGHKS, CDR2 YYEKEE (reference sequence). V was clipped by 5 bases and J by 0 bases, with 12 bases between them. The DNA for the CDR3 is TGTGCCAGCAGGTATCCGGTGAGCTCTGGGGCCAACGTCCTGACTTTC. It encodes CASRYPVSSGANVLTF. Together with reference TRBV5-5 and TRBJ2-6, the CDR3 gives the full variable domain: DAGVTQSPTHLIKTRGQQVTLRCSPISGHKSVSWYQQVLGQGPQFIFQYYEKEERGRGNFPDRFSARQFPNYSSELNVNALLLGDSALYLCASRYPVSSGANVLTFGAGSRLTVL.

V gene TRBV4-1 combines with J gene TRBJ1-6; the D gene is possibly TRBD1 (5 bases). The ends were cut back, 0 bases at V and 0 bases at J, with 15 bases in the middle. Germline V gene data show CDR1 as MGHRA and CDR2 as YSYEKL. CDR3 size: 19 residues. CDR3 region: CASSQDRFRGSSYNSPLHF. The CDR3 nucleotides read TGCGCCAGCAGCCAAGATCGGTTTCGGGGGAGCTCCTATAATTCACCCCTCCACTTT.

This chain links TRBV2 with TRBJ2-5, with D perhaps given as TRBD1 or TRBD2 (5 bases each). The V gene's germline CDR1 is SNHLY and CDR2 FYNNEI. This CDR3 region has 13 residues. Trimming pared 9 bases from V and 4 bases from J, leaving 15 bases between. The CDR3 is CASTSYGTETQYF. The CDR3 nucleotides read TGTGCCAGTACCTCCTACGGGACAGAGACCCAGTACTTC.

The chain joins TRBV5-1 to TRBJ1-2; D might be TRBD1 (5 bases). The CDR3 contains 15 residues. CDR1 is SGHRS, CDR2 YFSETQ, per germline. With 4 bases removed from V and 4 bases from J, the gap between germline ends came to 17 bases. Written as DNA, the CDR3 is TGCGCCAGCAGCCAGGCCGGGGCAGGAACCTATGGCTACACCTTC. Amino acids: CASSQAGAGTYGYTF.

V usage is TRBV5-1 and J usage is TRBJ1-1, with a possible D match to TRBD1 (5 bases). CDR1 and CDR2 (germline): SGHRS, YFSETQ. Trimming removed 4 bases from V and 8 bases from J, with 21 bases in between. The CDR3 covers 15 residues. The CDR3 sequence: CASSHGGDPPSEAFF. The CDR3 DNA is TGCGCCAGCAGCCACGGGGGGGACCCCCCCTCAGAAGCTTTCTTT.

This clone was seen just once. The chain carries TRBV5-1 and TRBJ2-7, with 12 bases fitting TRBD1. The V gene's germline CDR1 is SGHRS and CDR2 YFSETQ. The V and J ends lost 3 bases and 5 bases, in that order; junction bases with no gene match: 3. The CDR3 has 14 residues. Here the CDR3 reads CASSSGQGAHEQYF. The CDR3 DNA reads TGCGCCAGCAGCTCGGGACAGGGGGCCCACGAGCAGTACTTC. The complete variable domain, with remaining parts taken from reference TRBV5-1 and TRBJ2-7, reads KAGVTQTPRYLIKTRGQQVTLSCSPISGHRSVSWYQQTPGQGLQFLFEYFSETQRNKGNFPGRFSGRQFSNSRSEMNVSTLELGDSALYLCASSSGQGAHEQYFGPGTRLTVT.

The CDR3 DNA reads TGTGCCAGCAGCGTAGGAAAGGGACAGCCCTACAATGAGCAGTTCTTC. Amino acids: CASSVGKGQPYNEQFF. This chain joins TRBV9 and TRBJ2-1; 7 bases agree with TRBD1. This CDR3 contains 16 residues. The germline CDR1 and CDR2 sequences are SGDLS and YYNGEE. V shed 0 bases and J 2 bases; nucleotides not matched to a gene: 5. The full variable domain, in which reference TRBV9 and TRBJ2-1 provide the parts outside the CDR3, is DSGVTQTPKHLITATGQRVTLRCSPRSGDLSVYWYQQSLDQGLQFLIQYYNGEERAKGNILERFSAQQFPDLHSELNLSSLELGDSALYFCASSVGKGQPYNEQFFGPGTRLTVL.

With respect to this clone: The junction departs from the called germline gene at one end, perhaps through a read error. CDR3 loop: CARSGVGEQFF. The DNA for the CDR3 is TGTGCCCGGAGCGGGGTCGGTGAGCAGTTCTTC. J is TRBJ2-1 and V is TRBV30, with TRBD2 matching 7 bases. Germline CDR1 GTSNPN, CDR2 SVGIG (reference sequence). The CDR3 totals 11 residues. Drawing the rest from reference TRBV30 and TRBJ2-1, the complete variable domain is SQTIHQWPATLVQPVGSPLSLECTVEGTSNPNLYWYRQAAGRGLQLLFYSVGIGQISSEVPQNLSASRPQDRQFILSSKKLLLSDSGFYLCARSGVGEQFFGPGTRLTVL.

V gene TRBV18 combines with J gene TRBJ1-2, with 9 bases identical to TRBD1. Germline CDR1 KGHSH, CDR2 LQKENI. Losses at the gene ends were 3 bases for V and 4 bases for J; bases not matched to a gene: 3. The CDR3 sequence is 14 residues long. Written as DNA, the CDR3 is TGTGCCAGCTCACCCGGGACAGGGACCTATGGCTACACCTTC. Translating it yields CASSPGTGTYGYTF.

This clone came up once. J is TRBJ2-7 and V is TRBV5-5; 9 bases are a match to TRBD1. This CDR3 is built from 12 residues. Germline-derived CDR1 and CDR2 are SGHKS and YYEKEE (reference sequence). After removal of 7 bases from V and 2 bases from J, the junction contained 1 base not matched to a gene. The CDR3 coding sequence is TGTGCCAGCCGACAGGGGGCCTACGAGCAGTACTTC. Amino acids: CASRQGAYEQYF.

The V gene is TRBV10-1, the J gene TRBJ1-1, with a weak D call TRBD1 (6 bases). The germline CDR1 and CDR2 sequences are WNHNN and SYGVQD (reference sequence). The CDR3 has 12 residues. The V end lost 4 bases, the J end lost 6 bases, and 9 bases lay between the germline ends. The CDR3 spells CASSVAGAEAFF. In DNA form, the CDR3 reads TGCGCCAGCAGTGTGGCAGGGGCTGAAGCTTTCTTT.